The 23 T cell receptor beta chains reported below all come from one sample, sequenced in a study of T cells in Graves' hyperthyroidism and ophthalmopathy. Amplification of TCR beta CDR3 regions used RNA as the template. During a first-round RT-PCR of the TCR CDR3, the HTBI primer set was used. TCRdb redid the calling of the multiplex PCR reads with MiXCR, one entry per CDR3 protein. Of 450,000 to 700,000 distinct CDR3 sequences in the sample, 46% were seen once. Source material: peripheral blood or thyroid tissue (not recorded which). The receptors were gathered from a woman aged 18-29 years with Graves' hyperthyroidism.

The chain has TRBV7-2 and TRBJ2-5, with a weak D call TRBD2 (5 bases). The V gene's germline CDR1 is SGHTA and CDR2 FQGNSA. The ends were cut back, 5 bases at V and 4 bases at J, with 11 bases in the middle. The CDR3 is 13 amino acids. The CDR3 here is CASSTMAGETQYF. The CDR3 DNA sequence: TGTGCCAGCAGCACCATGGCGGGAGAGACCCAGTACTTC.

This clonotype was seen many times. The CDR3 region has the DNA TGTGCCAGCAGCTTAAGATCAGGCGAGCAGTACTTC. Translation: CASSLRSGEQYF. This rearrangement joins TRBV13 to TRBJ2-7; D ambiguous. The ends were cut back, 2 bases at V and 6 bases at J, with 8 bases in the middle. This CDR3 spans 12 amino acids. Germline values: CDR1 PRHDT, CDR2 FYEKMQ (reference sequence).

The J gene is TRBJ1-2, the V gene TRBV7-9; D gene unclear. The germline V gene encodes CDR1 SEHNR and CDR2 FQNEAQ (reference sequence). Trimming shortened V by 5 bases and J by 0 bases, and 10 bases separated the two germline ends. This CDR3 region has 14 residues. CDR3 coding DNA: TGTGCCAGCAGCCCCGTAGCGACTAACTATGGCTACACCTTC. Amino acids: CASSPVATNYGYTF. The full variable domain, with the rest looked up from reference TRBV7-9 and TRBJ1-2, is DTGVSQNPRHKITKRGQNVTFRCDPISEHNRLYWYRQTLGQGPEFLTYFQNEAQLEKSRLLSDRFSAERPKGSFSTLEIQRTEQGDSAMYLCASSPVATNYGYTFGSGTRLTVV.

In its sample, this clonotype was seen many times. Just one base apart from a much larger clone, this may be a read error. The V and J genes are TRBV7-9 and TRBJ2-5; D unclear. The CDR3 loop spans 14 amino acids. V was trimmed by 5 bases and J by 5 bases, leaving 15 bases between them. Germline CDR1 SEHNR, CDR2 FQNEAQ (reference sequence). The CDR3 coding sequence is TGTGCCAGCAGCGCCTACGGTGAGGCGGAGACCCAGTACTTC. It encodes CASSAYGEAETQYF.

Remarks on this clonotype: The junction differs from germline at one of its ends, possibly a read error. The chain couples TRBV6-5 to TRBJ1-4, with a weak D call TRBD1 (5 bases). The CDR3 consists of 15 residues. Germline V lookup: CDR1 MNHEY, CDR2 SVGAGI. The CDR3 sequence: CASSYSGGPPEKLLF. The CDR3, as DNA: TGTGCCAGCAGTTACTCCGGGGGACCGCCTGAAAAACTGCTTTTT.

This clonotype was counted at least ten times. The chain has TRBV4-1 and TRBJ2-7, with TRBD1 matching 7 bases. Germline CDR1 is MGHRA and CDR2 is YSYEKL. The length of the CDR3 is 15 residues. Trimming removed 4 bases from V and 5 bases from J; junction bases left unmatched: 11. The chain's CDR3 is CASSPRSQGVNEQYF. For the CDR3, the DNA is TGCGCCAGCAGCCCTCGCTCGCAGGGGGTAAACGAGCAGTACTTC.

This clonotype was counted at least ten times. The chain uses TRBV5-1 and TRBJ2-6, with D unclear. Trimming cost V 0 bases and J 2 bases, with 18 bases left between them. Germline V gives CDR1 SGHRS, CDR2 YFSETQ. The CDR3 spans 19 residues. The CDR3 DNA reads TGCGCCAGCAGCTTGGGCCCGATCGATCGGCTGGCTGGGGCCAACGTCCTGACTTTC. Protein sequence: CASSLGPIDRLAGANVLTF.

This clonotype was recorded at least ten times. V and J are TRBV4-2 and TRBJ2-7, with 7 bases aligning to TRBD1. Germline V CDR1 and CDR2: LGHNA, YNFKEQ. V shed 5 bases, J shed 0 bases, and the junction held 10 bases outside the gene matches. This CDR3 has 16 amino acids. The DNA for the CDR3 is TGTGCCAGCAGCATGCAGGACAGGAAAAACTCCTACGAGCAGTACTTC. Translated, it gives CASSMQDRKNSYEQYF.

This clonotype has only one observation. The chain couples TRBV7-6 to TRBJ2-2; possible D gene TRBD2, 6 bases. V dropped 1 base and J dropped 1 base, with 13 bases sitting between them. This CDR3 contains 17 residues. Per the germline V gene, CDR1 is SGHVS and CDR2 is FNYEAQ. CDR3 DNA: TGTGCCAGCAGCTTAGGTGGGGGACTCAAGAACACCGGGGAGCTGTTTTTT. Residues: CASSLGGGLKNTGELFF.

This clonotype was seen many times. The chain couples TRBV7-2 to TRBJ2-5; 9 bases match TRBD2. V trimming: 2 bases; J trimming: 2 bases; junction bases outside the gene matches: 6. The CDR3 runs to 16 residues. In germline, CDR1 is SGHTA, CDR2 FQGNSA. CDR3 in DNA: TGTGCCAGCAGCTTATGGGGTAGCGGGAGTCAAGAGACCCAGTACTTC. Translating gives CASSLWGSGSQETQYF.

The rearrangement links TRBV6-2 or TRBV6-3 to TRBJ1-2; a weak D match, TRBD1 (5 bases). Germline lookup yields CDR1 MNHEY and CDR2 SVGEGT. V lost 0 bases and J lost 4, with 15 bases in between. The CDR3 spans 16 residues. The CDR3 protein is CASSYSNLGAGYGYTF. Written as DNA, the CDR3 is TGTGCCAGCAGTTACTCGAATCTCGGGGCCGGCTATGGCTACACCTTC.

This chain connects TRBV5-1 to TRBJ1-2; a possible D gene is TRBD1 (5 bases). The CDR3 sequence is 13 residues long. Trimming took off 0 bases at V and 8 bases at J, with 11 bases between the two ends. Looked up from germline, CDR1 is SGHRS and CDR2 is YFSETQ. The CDR3 sequence is CASSLGDGDGYTF. DNA of the CDR3: TGCGCCAGCAGCTTGGGTGACGGGGACGGCTACACCTTC.

This chain uses TRBV29-1 with TRBJ1-4; possibly TRBD1 for D (6 bases). Germline CDR1 is SQVTM and CDR2 is ANQGSEA. V lost 7 bases to trimming and J lost 8 bases, with 20 bases between them. The CDR3 contains 14 residues. CDR3 sequence (DNA): TGCAGCGCTAAGACGAGGGGGACCCGAGAAAAACTGTTTTTT. Protein: CSAKTRGTREKLFF.

Many counts were recorded for this clonotype. This chain connects TRBV18 to TRBJ2-5; D remains ambiguous. The CDR3 is 11 residues long. V gave up 6 bases and J gave up 5 bases, with 7 bases separating them. CDR1 is KGHSH, CDR2 LQKENI, per germline. CDR3 region: CASSNGETQYF. The CDR3 DNA sequence: TGTGCCAGCTCGAACGGGGAGACCCAGTACTTC.

The V gene is TRBV27, the J gene TRBJ1-5; D ambiguous. V was pared by 3 bases and J by 3 bases, with 3 bases between. Germline CDR1 MNHEY, CDR2 SMNVEV (reference sequence). The CDR3 length is 12 residues. CDR3 sequence reads: CASSFVNQPQHF. The CDR3 nucleotides read TGTGCCAGCAGTTTCGTCAATCAGCCCCAGCATTTT.

This clonotype was seen a few times. The CDR3 spells CASSPRTVRNTEAFF. The CDR3 DNA reads as TGTGCCAGCTCACCAAGGACAGTACGAAACACTGAAGCTTTCTTT. The rearrangement uses TRBV18 and TRBJ1-1, with D perhaps matching TRBD1 (6 bases). This CDR3 region has 15 residues. In germline, CDR1 is KGHSH, CDR2 LQKENI. The germline V and J ends were trimmed by 2 bases and 2 bases, with 12 bases remaining between them.

The DNA for the CDR3 is TGTGCCAGCAGTTTGAAGGGGTCCCACTTTAGCAATCAGCCCCAGCATTTT. Protein sequence: CASSLKGSHFSNQPQHF. V is TRBV12-3 or TRBV12-4 and J is TRBJ1-5, with D possibly being TRBD1 (5 bases). The V end was cut by 3 bases, the J end by 0 bases, with 15 bases between. CDR3 length: 17 amino acids.

As concerns this clonotype: One junction end disagrees with the germline gene, perhaps due to a read error. The chain couples TRBV7-6 to TRBJ2-5; 15 nucleotides match TRBD2. Germline V gene sequence: CDR1 SGHVS, CDR2 FNYEAQ. The CDR3 consists of 16 residues. CDR3 sequence: CAGSPGLAGGKETQYF. Written as DNA, the CDR3 is TGTGCCGGCAGCCCGGGACTAGCGGGAGGTAAAGAGACCCAGTACTTC.

This clonotype has a count of ten or more. The chain employs TRBV29-1 and TRBJ1-3, with D uncertain. The CDR3 is 12 amino acids. Germline CDR1 and CDR2: SQVTM and ANQGSEA. Between the trimmed V and J ends, which lost 5 bases and 1 base, there was a span of 6 bases. DNA for the CDR3: TGCAGCGTTCGAGTTTCTGGAAACACCATATATTTT. This sequence encodes CSVRVSGNTIYF.

On this clonotype itself: No conserved phenylalanine or tryptophan is present at the end of the CDR3, so a read error is the likely explanation. The rearrangement uses TRBV11-2 and TRBJ1-1, with 9 nucleotides matching TRBD1. This CDR3 spans 13 amino acids. The germline gives CDR1 SGHAT, CDR2 FQNNGV. V lost 1 base, J lost 6 bases, and 0 bases stayed unmatched. The CDR3 region is CASSLGTGAEAFL. The DNA of the CDR3 is TGTGCCAGCAGCTTAGGGACAGGGGCTGAAGCTTTCCTT.

This clonotype was seen at least ten times. The chain has TRBV12-3 or TRBV12-4 and TRBJ2-7, with a weak D call TRBD1 (5 bases). The CDR3 length is 13 residues. The ends were cut back, 6 bases at V and 3 bases at J, with 12 bases in the middle. The CDR3 sequence: CASSPTANYEQYF. The CDR3, as DNA: TGTGCCAGCAGCCCGACAGCCAACTACGAGCAGTACTTC.

The V call is TRBV19, the J call TRBJ2-5; D is uncertain. This CDR3 has 13 residues. The V end was cut by 3 bases, the J end by 0 bases, with 5 bases between. Per the germline V gene, CDR1 is LNHDA and CDR2 is SQIVND (reference sequence). The CDR3 reads CASSIDYQETQYF. The CDR3 DNA follows: TGTGCCAGTAGTATCGACTACCAAGAGACCCAGTACTTC.

The rearrangement links TRBV20-1 to TRBJ1-2; no clear D. Trimming shortened V by 5 bases and J by 1 base, and 11 bases separated the two germline ends. CDR1 DFQATT and CDR2 SNEGSKA come from the germline V gene (reference sequence). CDR3 length: 13 amino acids. Written as DNA, the CDR3 is TGCAGTGCTCGGACTAGCGGTAACTATGGCTACACCTTC. Translating gives CSARTSGNYGYTF.